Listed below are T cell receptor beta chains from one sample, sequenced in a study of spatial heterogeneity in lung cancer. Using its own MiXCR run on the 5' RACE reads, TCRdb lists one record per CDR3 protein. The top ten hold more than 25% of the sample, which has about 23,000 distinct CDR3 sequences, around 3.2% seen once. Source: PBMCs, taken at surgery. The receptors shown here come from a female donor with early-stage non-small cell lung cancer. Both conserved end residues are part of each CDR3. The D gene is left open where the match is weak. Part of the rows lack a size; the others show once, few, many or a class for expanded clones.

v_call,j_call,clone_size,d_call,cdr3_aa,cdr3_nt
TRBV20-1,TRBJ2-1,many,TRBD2,CSASAGTSPYNEQFF,TGCAGTGCTTCCGCCGGGACTAGCCCTTACAATGAGCAGTTCTTC
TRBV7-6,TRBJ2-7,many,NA,CASSLDPGDEQYF,TGTGCCAGCAGCTTAGACCCGGGAGACGAGCAGTACTTC
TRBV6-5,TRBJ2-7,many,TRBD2,CASSGTSGRSAYEQYF,TGTGCCAGCAGTGGGACTAGCGGGAGGTCAGCCTACGAGCAGTACTTC
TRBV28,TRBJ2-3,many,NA,CASSSSRWDLRTDTQYF,TGTGCCAGCAGTTCCTCTCGGTGGGACCTACGCACAGATACGCAGTATTTT
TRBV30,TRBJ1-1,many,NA,CAWRSGSNTEAFF,TGTGCCTGGAGATCAGGATCGAACACTGAAGCTTTCTTT
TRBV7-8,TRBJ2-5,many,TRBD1,CASSLGTGGWETQYF,TGTGCCAGCAGCTTGGGGACAGGGGGATGGGAGACCCAGTACTTC
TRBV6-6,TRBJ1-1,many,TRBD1,CASSLTGTANTEAFF,TGTGCCAGCAGTCTAACCGGGACAGCGAACACTGAAGCTTTCTTT
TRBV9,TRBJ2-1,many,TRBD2,CASSAGTSGLSSYNEQFF,TGTGCCAGCAGCGCCGGGACTAGCGGGCTTAGCTCCTACAATGAGCAGTTCTTC
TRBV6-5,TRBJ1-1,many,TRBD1,CASSYSGQGGRSGGAFF,TGTGCCAGCAGTTACTCGGGTCAGGGGGGGAGAAGTGGAGGAGCTTTCTTT
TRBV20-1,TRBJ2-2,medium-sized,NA,CSARDGSNTGELFF,TGCAGTGCTAGAGATGGCAGCAACACCGGGGAGCTGTTTTTT
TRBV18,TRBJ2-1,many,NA,CASSPGPSSYNEQFF,TGTGCCAGCTCACCCGGGCCGTCCTCCTACAATGAGCAGTTCTTC
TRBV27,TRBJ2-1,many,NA,CASSLPIPHPGENEQFF,TGTGCCAGCAGTTTGCCGATCCCCCACCCCGGGGAGAATGAGCAGTTCTTC
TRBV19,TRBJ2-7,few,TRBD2,CASSRAVGAGGYEQYF,TGTGCCAGTAGTAGGGCGGTTGGTGCGGGAGGCTACGAGCAGTACTTC
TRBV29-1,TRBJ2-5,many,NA,CSVTPRETQYF,TGCAGCGTTACTCCTCGGGAGACCCAGTACTTC
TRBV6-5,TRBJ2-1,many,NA,CASSIPGLKQFF,TGTGCCAGCAGTATACCGGGTCTAAAGCAGTTCTTC
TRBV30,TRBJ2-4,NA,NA,CAWSVRAIAKNIQYF,TGTGCCTGGAGTGTGAGGGCTATAGCCAAAAACATTCAGTACTTC
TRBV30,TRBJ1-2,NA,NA,CAWRIANYGYTF,TGTGCCTGGAGAATAGCTAACTATGGCTACACCTTC
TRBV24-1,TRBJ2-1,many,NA,CATSEALAVPSQSEQFF,TGTGCCACCAGTGAAGCACTAGCTGTTCCTTCTCAGAGTGAGCAGTTCTTC
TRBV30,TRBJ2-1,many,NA,CAWSVSLLTNEQFF,TGTGCCTGGAGTGTCAGTCTGCTGACCAATGAGCAGTTCTTC
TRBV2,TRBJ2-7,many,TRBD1,CASSGWPGQRTYEQYF,TGTGCCAGCAGTGGCTGGCCGGGACAGCGGACCTACGAGCAGTACTTC
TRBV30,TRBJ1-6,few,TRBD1,CAWQGGDNSPLHF,TGTGCCTGGCAGGGGGGGGATAATTCACCCCTCCACTTT
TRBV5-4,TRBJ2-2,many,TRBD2,CASSLLAGNTGELFF,TGTGCCAGCAGCTTACTAGCGGGAAACACCGGGGAGCTGTTTTTT
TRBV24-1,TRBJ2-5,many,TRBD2,CATNSGGSETQYF,TGTGCCACCAACAGCGGGGGGTCGGAGACCCAGTACTTC
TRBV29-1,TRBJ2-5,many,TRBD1,CSVGPGGEETQYF,TGCAGCGTTGGACCAGGGGGCGAGGAGACCCAGTACTTC
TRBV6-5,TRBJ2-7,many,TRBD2,CASSRTSGRREQYF,TGTGCCAGCAGTAGGACTAGCGGGAGGCGTGAGCAGTACTTC
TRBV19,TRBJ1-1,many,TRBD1,CASSMAAGGTEAFF,TGTGCCAGTAGTATGGCCGCAGGGGGCACTGAAGCTTTCTTT
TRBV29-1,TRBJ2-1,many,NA,CSVGGTPFRDNEQFF,TGCAGCGTTGGTGGGACTCCGTTCCGTGACAATGAGCAGTTCTTC
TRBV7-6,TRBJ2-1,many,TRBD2,CASSQISGRAFEQFF,TGTGCCAGCAGCCAGATTAGCGGGAGGGCCTTTGAGCAGTTCTTC
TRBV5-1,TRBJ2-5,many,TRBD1,CASSSAPQGMGETQYF,TGCGCCAGCAGCTCGGCCCCACAGGGGATGGGAGAGACCCAGTACTTC
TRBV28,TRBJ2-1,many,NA,CASSPARPSYNEQFF,TGTGCCAGCAGCCCAGCTCGTCCTTCATACAATGAGCAGTTCTTC
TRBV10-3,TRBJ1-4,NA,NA,CAISVSTGGDEKLFF,TGTGCCATCAGTGTCAGTACGGGGGGCGATGAAAAACTGTTTTTT
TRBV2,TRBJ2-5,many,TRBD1,CASTILPGQGETQYF,TGTGCCAGCACCATCTTGCCGGGACAGGGGGAGACCCAGTACTTC
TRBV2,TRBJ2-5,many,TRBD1,CASRGTGVVGTQYF,TGTGCCAGCAGAGGGACAGGGGTGGTTGGGACCCAGTACTTC
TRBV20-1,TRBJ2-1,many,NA,CSARDLMGSNNEQFF,TGCAGTGCTAGAGACCTAATGGGGTCAAACAATGAGCAGTTCTTC
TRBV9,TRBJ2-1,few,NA,CASSVEDPHNEQFF,TGTGCCAGCAGCGTAGAGGACCCGCACAATGAGCAGTTCTTC
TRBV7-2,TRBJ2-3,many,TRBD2,CASSALAGGRSDTQYF,TGTGCCAGCAGCGCTCTAGCGGGAGGGAGGTCAGATACGCAGTATTTT
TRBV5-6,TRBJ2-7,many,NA,CASSPGTFTYEQYF,TGTGCCAGCAGCCCCGGGACATTTACCTACGAGCAGTACTTC
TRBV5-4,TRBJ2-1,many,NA,CASSLGTTSSYNEQFF,TGTGCCAGCAGCTTGGGGACAACTAGCTCCTACAATGAGCAGTTCTTC
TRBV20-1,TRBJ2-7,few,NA,CSARPREGPYEQYF,TGCAGTGCTAGACCTAGGGAAGGACCCTACGAGCAGTACTTC
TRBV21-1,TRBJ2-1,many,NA,CASSKSVLAGDLYNEQFF,TGTGCCAGCAGCAAGTCCGTACTAGCGGGAGACCTCTACAATGAGCAGTTCTTC
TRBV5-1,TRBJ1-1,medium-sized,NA,CASSWGENTEAFF,TGCGCCAGCAGCTGGGGAGAGAACACTGAAGCTTTCTTT
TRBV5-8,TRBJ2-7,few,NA,CASSLALRGTYEQYF,TGTGCCAGCAGCTTGGCCCTGAGGGGGACTTACGAGCAGTACTTC
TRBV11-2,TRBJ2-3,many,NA,CASSLIIDTQYF,TGTGCCAGCAGCTTAATCATAGATACGCAGTATTTT
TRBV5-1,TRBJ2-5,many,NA,CASRSQGSQETQYF,TGCGCCAGCAGAAGCCAGGGCAGCCAAGAGACCCAGTACTTC
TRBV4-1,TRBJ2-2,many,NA,CASSQDAGSTGELFF,TGCGCCAGCAGCCAAGATGCAGGGAGCACCGGGGAGCTGTTTTTT
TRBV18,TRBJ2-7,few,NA,CASSYSIGGSSYEQYF,TGTGCCAGCTCATACAGCATAGGGGGGAGCTCCTACGAGCAGTACTTC
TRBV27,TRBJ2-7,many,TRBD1,CASSNRGPTDEQYF,TGTGCCAGCAGCAACAGGGGCCCTACCGACGAGCAGTACTTC
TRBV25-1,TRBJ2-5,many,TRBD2,CASSEREGIETQYF,TGTGCCAGCAGTGAGCGGGAGGGTATAGAGACCCAGTACTTC
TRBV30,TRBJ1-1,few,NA,CAWSPLGVEAFF,TGTGCCTGGAGTCCCTTGGGGGTTGAAGCTTTCTTT
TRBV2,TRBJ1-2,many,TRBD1,CASRPTGGAGYGYTF,TGTGCCAGCAGACCCACAGGGGGCGCCGGGTATGGCTACACCTTC
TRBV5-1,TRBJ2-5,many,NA,CASSLLGLRETQYF,TGCGCCAGCAGCTTGTTAGGCCTCCGAGAGACCCAGTACTTC
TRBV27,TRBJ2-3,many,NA,CASSSGPGIPDTQYF,TGTGCCAGCAGTTCGGGGCCCGGGATCCCAGATACGCAGTATTTT
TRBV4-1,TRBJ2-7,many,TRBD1,CASSQDSQGAMYEQYF,TGCGCCAGCAGCCAAGATAGCCAGGGGGCAATGTACGAGCAGTACTTC
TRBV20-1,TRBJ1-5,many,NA,CSALGGRSNQPQHF,TGCAGCGCCCTGGGGGGCCGAAGCAATCAGCCCCAGCATTTT
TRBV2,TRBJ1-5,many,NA,CASSEWGQGNQPQHF,TGTGCCAGCAGCGAATGGGGGCAGGGCAATCAGCCCCAGCATTTT
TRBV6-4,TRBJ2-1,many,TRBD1,CASSKTGQTYNEQFF,TGTGCCAGCAGTAAAACGGGACAGACTTACAATGAGCAGTTCTTC
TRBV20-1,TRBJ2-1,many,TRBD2,CSARRWEGLNEQFF,TGCAGTGCTAGGCGGTGGGAGGGCCTGAATGAGCAGTTCTTC
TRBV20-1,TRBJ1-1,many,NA,CRLRRGGPNTEAFF,TGCAGACTACGAAGGGGCGGCCCGAACACTGAAGCTTTCTTT
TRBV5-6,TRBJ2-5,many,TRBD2,CASSTAGVETQYF,TGTGCCAGCAGTACAGCGGGAGTGGAGACCCAGTACTTC